The 3 T cell receptor beta chains listed next were all sequenced from one sample in a study of blood T cell repertoires in COVID-19. Repertoires were generated with immunoSEQ multiplex PCR, while TCRdb's copy carries only in-frame clones and drops some. The table includes fewer than 200,000 clones, roughly 76% detected once. Input material: peripheral blood. Source of these receptors: a woman of 80 years or more with COVID-19, enrolled during active disease.

This chain connects TRBV29-1 to TRBJ2-7; D possibly corresponds to TRBD1 (7 bases). CDR1 and CDR2 (germline): SQVTM, ANQGSEA. This CDR3 contains 13 residues. Trimming shortened V by 5 bases and J by 3 bases, and 14 bases separated the two germline ends. The CDR3 spells CSVREAGGYEQYF. CDR3 bases: TGCAGCGTTAGGGAGGCAGGGGGCTACGAGCAGTACTTC.

The V call is TRBV20-1, the J call TRBJ1-4; D unresolved. The CDR3 is made up of 11 amino acids. The germline CDR1 and CDR2 sequences are DFQATT and SNEGSKA (reference sequence). V lost 3 bases to trimming and J lost 13 bases, with 12 bases between them. The CDR3 DNA reads as TGCAGTGCTAGTTCCCCGGGAGGACTGTTTTTT. Translation gives CSASSPGGLFF.

The chain uses TRBV19 and TRBJ1-2, with TRBD1 identical over 8 bases. Germline V lookup: CDR1 LNHDA, CDR2 SQIVND (reference sequence). The CDR3 is 16 residues long. V lost 4 bases to trimming and J lost 8 bases; unmatched junction nucleotides: 15. CDR3 residues: CASSTQRTGRVGGYTF. The CDR3 region has the DNA TGTGCCAGTAGTACACAACGGACAGGGAGAGTGGGAGGCTACACCTTC.